The subject of this entry is one TCR beta chain. The antigen remains unidentified. Isolated RNA was reverse transcribed into cDNA used as the sequencing template. Repertoires were generated with immunoSEQ multiplex PCR, while TCRdb's copy carries only in-frame clones and drops some. The sample shows 75,000 to 100,000 clones, 40% to 45% of them seen only once. Punch biopsies of lesional scalp, plus peripheral blood, were taken from alopecia areata patients. The data derive from a study of CD8+ T cells in alopecia areata. Study-level points and caveats: Sequencing of scalp tissue also captures the resident alphabeta T cells of normal skin. Lesional scalp exceeded normal scalp in clonality, especially in alopecia totalis/universalis. TCR sharing across patients was less clear than in mice, possibly HLA-related.

V was shortened by 1 base and J by 0 bases, with 5 bases between the two germline ends. CDR1 and CDR2 from the germline V gene are MGHDK and SYGVNS. CDR3 length equals 14 residues. This TCR came from a human donor with alopecia areata. Source material: CD4+ T cells sorted from blood. This chain links TRBV25-1 with TRBJ2-3; D gene uncertain. This chain's CDR3 is CASSEWASTDTQYF. The CDR3 bases are TGTGCCAGCAGTGAATGGGCCAGCACAGATACGCAGTATTTT.